This T cell receptor beta chain is drawn from a study of cytomegalovirus exposure and HLA in healthy donors. The PCR contained 60 Vbeta and 13 Jbeta primers. Generated by immunoSEQ multiplex PCR, the TCRdb table keeps only in-frame clones and is missing some. The sample includes 65,000 to 85,000 clones, just over 75% of them seen just once. This TCR derives from a man aged 50-59 years in good health and CMV-seropositive. The specimen was PBMCs.

CDR3 amino acids: CASSAQTGVGELFF. As DNA, the CDR3 is TGTGCCAGCAGCGCGCAGACAGGGGTCGGGGAGCTGTTTTTT. The rearrangement uses TRBV9 and TRBJ2-2; 8 bases match TRBD1. The CDR3 runs 14 residues. Per germline, CDR1 SGDLS and CDR2 YYNGEE. V lost 3 bases to trimming and J lost 7 bases; unmatched junction nucleotides: 5. Full variable domain (remainder filled in from reference TRBV9 and TRBJ2-2): DSGVTQTPKHLITATGQRVTLRCSPRSGDLSVYWYQQSLDQGLQFLIQYYNGEERAKGNILERFSAQQFPDLHSELNLSSLELGDSALYFCASSAQTGVGELFFGEGSRLTVL.